This T cell receptor (beta chain) was sequenced for a study of Graves' ophthalmopathy and Graves' hyperthyroidism. Whole-study context: The blood sample was drawn at first diagnosis and before any treatment. Study-level results: Most expanded clonotypes from thyroid (those above 0.001 frequency) were also found in blood.

The CDR3 length is 13 residues. Trimming left V 6 bases short and J 8 bases short, with 11 bases between. Germline V gene lookup returns CDR1 MNHNY and CDR2 SVGAGI (reference sequence). This clonotype was counted ten times or more. Its specificity is not known. RNA transcripts provided the template for amplifying TCR beta CDR3 regions. A first-round RT-PCR used HTBI primers, followed by a second-round multiplex PCR. A single record per CDR3 protein comes from TCRdb applying MiXCR to the multiplex PCR reads. The table has about 700,000 distinct CDR3 sequences, about two fifths seen once. For donors with ophthalmopathy, the disease showed moderate-to-severe activity, reached CAS ≥3 and NOSPECS ≥4, and had lasted under 3 months.

The chain is built from TRBV6-6 and TRBJ1-6; D ambiguous. This TCR derives from an adult man with Graves' ophthalmopathy. The sequenced material came from peripheral blood. The CDR3 nucleotides read TGTGCCAGCAGCACCACCGGGGATTCACCCCTCCACTTT. Its translation is CASSTTGDSPLHF.